This is a list of T cell receptor beta chains from one sample in a study of cytomegalovirus exposure and HLA in healthy donors. Clones were read by immunoSEQ multiplex PCR, and TCRdb kept only the in-frame ones, dropping some. The table lists about 190,000 clones, 70% to 90% of them singletons, with around 0.31% in the top ten. The specimen was PBMCs. The receptor source for this set is a woman aged 30 to 39 in good health and CMV-seronegative. Each CDR3 is given with its conserved first and last residue. D genes are given only for firm matches. The size entry is marked missing in some rows and otherwise reads once, few, many or a size class.

v_gene: TRBV5-5; abundance: .; j_gene: TRBJ2-2; d_gene: TRBD2; CDR3aa: CASTGGVITGELFF; CDR3nt: TGTGCCAGCACCGGGGGGGTCATCACCGGGGAGCTGTTTTTT
v_gene: TRBV2; abundance: .; j_gene: TRBJ2-2; d_gene: .; CDR3aa: CASSGHEQLFF; CDR3nt: TGTGCCAGCAGTGGACACGAACAGCTGTTTTTT
v_gene: TRBV2; abundance: .; j_gene: TRBJ2-4; d_gene: .; CDR3aa: CASSEATGVGNIQYF; CDR3nt: TGTGCCAGCAGTGAAGCGACGGGGGTGGGAAACATTCAGTACTTC
v_gene: TRBV7-8; abundance: .; j_gene: TRBJ2-1; d_gene: .; CDR3aa: CASSLGPYNEQFF; CDR3nt: TGTGCCAGCAGCTTAGGGCCTTACAATGAGCAGTTCTTC
v_gene: TRBV28; abundance: .; j_gene: TRBJ1-2; d_gene: .; CDR3aa: CASSYRTPPTGGYTF; CDR3nt: TGTGCCAGCAGTTATCGAACGCCTCCGACGGGTGGCTACACCTTC
v_gene: TRBV7-3; abundance: once; j_gene: TRBJ2-7; d_gene: TRBD1; CDR3aa: CASSLTGNEYEQYF; CDR3nt: TGTGCCAGCAGCTTGACAGGGAACGAGTACGAGCAGTACTTC
v_gene: TRBV6-6; abundance: once; j_gene: TRBJ2-7; d_gene: .; CDR3aa: CASSSRAYEQYF; CDR3nt: TGTGCCAGCAGCTCCAGGGCTTACGAGCAGTACTTC
v_gene: TRBV19; abundance: .; j_gene: TRBJ2-1; d_gene: TRBD1; CDR3aa: CASDDSTGKYNEQFF; CDR3nt: TGTGCCAGTGACGACTCGACAGGGAAATACAATGAGCAGTTCTTC
v_gene: TRBV2; abundance: .; j_gene: TRBJ2-1; d_gene: .; CDR3aa: CASRPTGYNEQFF; CDR3nt: TGTGCCAGCAGACCAACAGGGTACAATGAGCAGTTCTTC
v_gene: TRBV27; abundance: .; j_gene: TRBJ2-7; d_gene: TRBD2; CDR3aa: CASSLAGLAGGWYEQYF; CDR3nt: TGTGCCAGCAGTTTAGCGGGACTAGCGGGAGGGTGGTACGAGCAGTACTTC
v_gene: TRBV4-1; abundance: .; j_gene: TRBJ1-4; d_gene: .; CDR3aa: CASRRTTGPAEGSEKLFF; CDR3nt: TGCGCCAGCAGGCGTACGACCGGCCCAGCAGAAGGGAGTGAAAAACTGTTTTTT
v_gene: TRBV5-1; abundance: .; j_gene: TRBJ2-1; d_gene: TRBD2; CDR3aa: CASSLVAGGKGEQFF; CDR3nt: TGCGCCAGCAGCTTGGTGGCGGGGGGTAAGGGAGAGCAGTTCTTC
v_gene: TRBV28; abundance: .; j_gene: TRBJ1-2; d_gene: TRBD1; CDR3aa: CASRRRTGRVGREGVDYGYTF; CDR3nt: TGTGCCAGCAGGAGAAGGACAGGGAGGGTGGGGAGGGAGGGTGTTGACTATGGCTACACCTTC
v_gene: TRBV2; abundance: .; j_gene: TRBJ2-7; d_gene: .; CDR3aa: CASSGTAAAYEQYF; CDR3nt: TGTGCCAGCAGTGGGACAGCGGCAGCCTACGAGCAGTACTTC
v_gene: TRBV5-6; abundance: .; j_gene: TRBJ2-7; d_gene: .; CDR3aa: CASSSYYEQYF; CDR3nt: TGTGCCAGCAGCTCCTACTACGAGCAGTACTTC
v_gene: TRBV7-9; abundance: .; j_gene: TRBJ2-6; d_gene: .; CDR3aa: CASSLIGSGANVLTF; CDR3nt: TGTGCCAGCAGCTTAATCGGCTCTGGGGCCAACGTCCTGACTTTC
v_gene: TRBV4-2; abundance: few; j_gene: TRBJ2-1; d_gene: TRBD2; CDR3aa: CASSQFTSGDNEQFF; CDR3nt: TGTGCCAGCAGCCAATTTACTAGCGGGGACAATGAGCAGTTCTTC
v_gene: TRBV9; abundance: .; j_gene: TRBJ2-1; d_gene: TRBD2; CDR3aa: CASSDSLAGGPSEQFF; CDR3nt: TGTGCCAGCAGCGATTCACTAGCGGGAGGGCCTAGTGAGCAGTTCTTC
v_gene: TRBV27; abundance: once; j_gene: TRBJ2-2; d_gene: TRBD2; CDR3aa: CASSLVRGSTGELFF; CDR3nt: TGTGCCAGCAGTTTAGTGCGGGGGAGCACCGGGGAGCTGTTTTTT
v_gene: TRBV4-2; abundance: .; j_gene: TRBJ2-3; d_gene: TRBD1; CDR3aa: CASSYPGQGIADTQYF; CDR3nt: TGTGCCAGCAGCTACCCGGGACAGGGGATAGCAGATACGCAGTATTTT
v_gene: TRBV12-5; abundance: .; j_gene: TRBJ1-5; d_gene: .; CDR3aa: CASARGNQPQHF; CDR3nt: TGTGCTAGTGCCCGAGGAAATCAGCCCCAGCATTTT
v_gene: TRBV27; abundance: .; j_gene: TRBJ2-3; d_gene: .; CDR3aa: CASSLLFPTDTQYF; CDR3nt: TGTGCCAGCAGTTTACTCTTCCCCACAGATACGCAGTATTTT
v_gene: TRBV28; abundance: .; j_gene: TRBJ1-2; d_gene: TRBD1; CDR3aa: CATLGQERISYGYTF; CDR3nt: TGTGCCACATTGGGACAGGAACGAATTTCCTATGGCTACACCTTC
v_gene: TRBV25-1; abundance: .; j_gene: TRBJ1-2; d_gene: TRBD1; CDR3aa: CASSETAGTGGGYTF; CDR3nt: TGTGCCAGCAGTGAAACCGCCGGGACAGGGGGTGGCTACACCTTC
v_gene: TRBV2; abundance: .; j_gene: TRBJ2-3; d_gene: TRBD2; CDR3aa: CASSDYGTTEFTDTQYF; CDR3nt: TGTGCCAGCAGTGATTACGGGACTACCGAGTTCACAGATACGCAGTATTTT
v_gene: TRBV27; abundance: .; j_gene: TRBJ2-5; d_gene: .; CDR3aa: CATAFGGLQETQYF; CDR3nt: TGTGCCACGGCGTTTGGCGGGTTACAAGAGACCCAGTACTTC
v_gene: TRBV5-6; abundance: .; j_gene: TRBJ2-1; d_gene: .; CDR3aa: CASSLLGQSYNEQFF; CDR3nt: TGTGCCAGCAGTTTACTCGGACAGTCCTACAATGAGCAGTTCTTC
v_gene: TRBV2; abundance: .; j_gene: TRBJ1-1; d_gene: TRBD1; CDR3aa: CASSPDRGTEAFF; CDR3nt: TGTGCCAGCAGTCCGGACAGGGGGACTGAAGCTTTCTTT
v_gene: TRBV4-1; abundance: .; j_gene: TRBJ2-1; d_gene: .; CDR3aa: CASSQGPRGESYNEQFF; CDR3nt: TGCGCCAGCAGCCAAGGGCCGCGCGGGGAGTCCTACAATGAGCAGTTCTTC
v_gene: TRBV28; abundance: .; j_gene: TRBJ1-3; d_gene: .; CDR3aa: CASSLLLQGSGNTIYF; CDR3nt: TGTGCCAGCAGCCTACTCCTACAGGGCTCTGGAAACACCATATATTTT
v_gene: TRBV5-1; abundance: .; j_gene: TRBJ2-5; d_gene: TRBD1; CDR3aa: CASSLVGQNQETQYF; CDR3nt: TGCGCCAGCAGCTTGGTGGGACAGAACCAAGAGACCCAGTACTTC
v_gene: TRBV4-2; abundance: .; j_gene: TRBJ2-5; d_gene: TRBD2; CDR3aa: CASSQENLEAGLAGVRETQYF; CDR3nt: TGTGCCAGCAGCCAAGAGAACTTGGAGGCGGGACTAGCGGGAGTCAGGGAGACCCAGTACTTC
v_gene: TRBV7-2; abundance: .; j_gene: TRBJ1-1; d_gene: .; CDR3aa: CASSSQGSTEAFF; CDR3nt: TGTGCCAGCAGCTCACAGGGCAGCACTGAAGCTTTCTTT
v_gene: TRBV6-5; abundance: .; j_gene: TRBJ1-6; d_gene: .; CDR3aa: CASLPEGLSNSPLHF; CDR3nt: TGTGCCAGCCTACCGGAGGGACTCAGTAATTCACCCCTCCACTTT
v_gene: TRBV28; abundance: .; j_gene: TRBJ2-1; d_gene: .; CDR3aa: CASSPGTPPNEQFF; CDR3nt: TGTGCCAGCAGTCCCGGTACCCCGCCCAATGAGCAGTTCTTC
v_gene: TRBV6-1; abundance: .; j_gene: TRBJ2-1; d_gene: .; CDR3aa: CASSASRAILLGNEQFF; CDR3nt: TGTGCCAGCAGTGCAAGCAGGGCAATTCTGTTGGGCAATGAGCAGTTCTTC
v_gene: TRBV19; abundance: .; j_gene: TRBJ2-3; d_gene: .; CDR3aa: CASTLDMGTDTQYF; CDR3nt: TGTGCCAGTACCCTGGACATGGGCACAGATACGCAGTATTTT
v_gene: TRBV30; abundance: .; j_gene: TRBJ2-2; d_gene: TRBD1; CDR3aa: CAWSGDSFTGELFF; CDR3nt: TGTGCCTGGAGTGGGGACAGTTTCACCGGGGAGCTGTTTTTT
v_gene: TRBV7-9; abundance: once; j_gene: TRBJ2-3; d_gene: TRBD2; CDR3aa: CASSPVGGSSTDTQYF; CDR3nt: TGTGCCAGCAGCCCCGTAGGCGGGAGCAGCACAGATACGCAGTATTTT
v_gene: TRBV30; abundance: .; j_gene: TRBJ2-3; d_gene: .; CDR3aa: CAWSPGDTQYF; CDR3nt: TGTGCCTGGAGCCCAGGAGATACGCAGTATTTT
v_gene: TRBV29-1; abundance: .; j_gene: TRBJ1-2; d_gene: .; CDR3aa: CSVSAGTDYGYTF; CDR3nt: TGCAGCGTTTCGGCGGGTACGGACTATGGCTACACCTTC
v_gene: TRBV4-1; abundance: .; j_gene: TRBJ2-1; d_gene: TRBD2; CDR3aa: CASSEGLANEQFF; CDR3nt: TGCGCCAGCTCGGAGGGACTAGCCAATGAGCAGTTCTTC
v_gene: TRBV10-2; abundance: .; j_gene: TRBJ1-2; d_gene: .; CDR3aa: CASSEDRTNYGYTF; CDR3nt: TGCGCCAGCAGTGAGGACAGAACTAACTATGGCTACACCTTC
v_gene: TRBV5-4; abundance: .; j_gene: TRBJ2-7; d_gene: TRBD2; CDR3aa: CASNLAGSYEQYF; CDR3nt: TGTGCCAGCAACCTAGCGGGCAGCTACGAGCAGTACTTC
v_gene: TRBV6-5; abundance: .; j_gene: TRBJ1-1; d_gene: TRBD1; CDR3aa: CASSRTGDPTEAFF; CDR3nt: TGTGCCAGCTCACGGACAGGGGATCCCACTGAAGCTTTCTTT
v_gene: TRBV6-6; abundance: few; j_gene: TRBJ2-2; d_gene: .; CDR3aa: CACSGSPNTGELFF; CDR3nt: TGTGCCTGCAGTGGCTCCCCGAACACCGGGGAGCTGTTTTTT
v_gene: TRBV5-4; abundance: few; j_gene: TRBJ2-1; d_gene: TRBD2; CDR3aa: CASSLGLAGGEQFF; CDR3nt: TGTGCCAGCAGCTTGGGACTAGCGGGAGGTGAGCAGTTCTTC
v_gene: TRBV28; abundance: .; j_gene: TRBJ1-1; d_gene: .; CDR3aa: CASITPLPRVPTEAFF; CDR3nt: TGTGCCAGCATAACCCCCCTACCCCGGGTCCCCACTGAAGCTTTCTTT
v_gene: TRBV7-8; abundance: once; j_gene: TRBJ1-1; d_gene: .; CDR3aa: CASSLREPPGTEAFF; CDR3nt: TGTGCCAGCAGCCTCCGGGAGCCCCCTGGGACTGAAGCTTTCTTT
v_gene: TRBV7-3; abundance: .; j_gene: TRBJ2-2; d_gene: TRBD1; CDR3aa: CASRPTGGAGTGELFF; CDR3nt: TGTGCCAGCAGACCCACAGGGGGCGCCGGCACCGGGGAGCTGTTTTTT
v_gene: TRBV7-3; abundance: .; j_gene: TRBJ1-2; d_gene: TRBD1; CDR3aa: CASSLGGGFNYGYTF; CDR3nt: TGTGCCAGCAGCTTAGGAGGGGGCTTTAACTATGGCTACACCTTC
v_gene: TRBV18; abundance: .; j_gene: TRBJ2-3; d_gene: .; CDR3aa: CASSPPSRGVSTDTQYF; CDR3nt: TGTGCCAGCTCACCACCGTCCCGTGGAGTCTCCACAGATACGCAGTATTTT
v_gene: TRBV6-5; abundance: .; j_gene: TRBJ2-1; d_gene: .; CDR3aa: CASHGQTYNEQFF; CDR3nt: TGTGCCAGCCACGGACAGACCTACAATGAGCAGTTCTTC
v_gene: TRBV7-2; abundance: .; j_gene: TRBJ2-1; d_gene: TRBD2; CDR3aa: CASSIGPLGGGYNEQFF; CDR3nt: TGTGCCAGCAGCATCGGGCCGCTCGGGGGGGGATACAATGAGCAGTTCTTC
v_gene: TRBV27; abundance: once; j_gene: TRBJ2-7; d_gene: .; CDR3aa: CASSLSIGYEQYF; CDR3nt: TGTGCCAGCAGTTTATCGATCGGCTACGAGCAGTACTTC
v_gene: TRBV2; abundance: few; j_gene: TRBJ1-1; d_gene: TRBD1; CDR3aa: CASRSGGVMNTEAFF; CDR3nt: TGTGCCAGCAGATCAGGGGGAGTCATGAACACTGAAGCTTTCTTT
v_gene: TRBV19; abundance: .; j_gene: TRBJ1-1; d_gene: .; CDR3aa: CASRPGLWNTEAFF; CDR3nt: TGTGCCAGTAGACCGGGACTCTGGAACACTGAAGCTTTCTTT
v_gene: TRBV7-9; abundance: .; j_gene: TRBJ2-5; d_gene: .; CDR3aa: CASSLAGVEETQYF; CDR3nt: TGTGCCAGCAGCTTAGCCGGGGTTGAGGAGACCCAGTACTTC
v_gene: TRBV10-3; abundance: .; j_gene: TRBJ2-1; d_gene: TRBD1; CDR3aa: CAISEVTGGNEQFF; CDR3nt: TGTGCCATCAGTGAGGTAACAGGGGGCAATGAGCAGTTCTTC
v_gene: TRBV7-9; abundance: .; j_gene: TRBJ2-1; d_gene: TRBD2; CDR3aa: CASRAGGDNEQFF; CDR3nt: TGTGCCAGCAGAGCGGGGGGGGACAATGAGCAGTTCTTC